The 3 T cell receptor beta chains reported below all come from one sample, sequenced in a study of T-cell reconstitution after alpha-beta-depleted transplantation in children. A TCRbeta library incorporating unique molecular identifiers was prepared. In TCRdb, the PCR reads were re-called with MiXCR into one record per CDR3 protein. In the table there are a few hundred thousand distinct CDR3 sequences, 25% to 30% of which are singletons. Source: PBMCs, taken before TCRalphabeta/CD19-depleted stem cell transplant. Receptors were obtained from a boy under two years old with Wiskott-Aldrich syndrome, due to receive a stem cell transplant.

This clonotype showed up just a few times. The J gene is TRBJ2-5, the V gene TRBV20-1; possible D gene TRBD2, 5 bases. This CDR3 comprises 13 residues. Trimming took 6 bases from V and 2 from J, leaving 13 bases between them. In germline, CDR1 is DFQATT, CDR2 SNEGSKA (reference sequence). CDR3 region: CSALPDYQETQYF. The DNA for the CDR3 is TGCAGTGCCCTCCCCGACTATCAAGAGACCCAGTACTTC.

In its sample, this clonotype was seen a few times. The V gene is TRBV5-5, the J gene TRBJ1-4, with 10 bases that match TRBD1. Germline-derived CDR1 and CDR2 are SGHKS and YYEKEE (reference sequence). CDR3 length: 16 amino acids. V was pared by 2 bases and J by 8 bases, with 9 bases of the junction left unmatched. Written as DNA, the CDR3 is TGTGCCAGCAGCTTAGTTTCCGGGACAGGGGTCGAAAAACTGTTTTTT. Its protein is CASSLVSGTGVEKLFF.

The rearrangement links TRBV20-1 to TRBJ2-7, with 8 bases that match TRBD2. CDR1 and CDR2 from the germline V gene are DFQATT and SNEGSKA (reference sequence). The CDR3 length is 13 residues. V was pared by 5 bases and J by 4 bases, with 7 bases of the junction left unmatched. CDR3 region: CSAELSGTYEQYF. In DNA, the CDR3 is TGCAGTGCTGAGCTTAGCGGGACGTACGAGCAGTACTTC.